A selection of T cell receptor beta chains follows, all from one sample in a study of identical twins. TCRdb analysed the 5' RACE reads with MiXCR anew, one entry per CDR3 protein. The data contain 500,000 to 600,000 distinct CDR3 sequences, about 20% of them seen just once; the ten biggest clones take up roughly 0.91%. These records were also assigned to another study, of T cells expressing NK-cell markers.

The sequenced sample was CD4+ T cells sorted from blood. The receptors shown here come from a woman between 18 and 29 years old in good health. Each CDR3 is given with its conserved first and last residue. The D gene is left open where the match is weak. A clone size is listed for some rows: how often the clone was seen (once, few, many), or a class if it is expanded.

TRBV7-2	few	NA	TRBJ1-1	CASSLVPSLNTEAFF	TGTGCCAGCAGCTTAGTGCCCAGTCTGAACACTGAAGCTTTCTTT
TRBV6-1	NA	TRBD2	TRBJ2-1	CASSRGAGTSAYEQFF	TGTGCCAGCAGCCGTGGGGCTGGGACTAGCGCCTATGAGCAGTTCTTC
TRBV6-1	few	NA	TRBJ2-7	CASSLTGSGVNEQYF	TGTGCCAGCAGCCTTACGGGATCTGGGGTCAACGAGCAGTACTTC
TRBV12-3/TRBV12-4	few	TRBD1	TRBJ2-5	CASSGTGGGWETQYF	TGTGCCAGCAGTGGGACAGGGGGCGGTTGGGAGACCCAGTACTTC
TRBV20-1	few	TRBD1	TRBJ1-2	CSAFDRVESYGYTF	TGCAGTGCATTCGACAGGGTAGAGAGCTATGGCTACACCTTC
TRBV10-3	NA	TRBD1	TRBJ2-2	CAIQGQGFTGELFF	TGTGCCATCCAGGGACAGGGTTTCACCGGGGAGCTGTTTTTT
TRBV6-5	few	TRBD2	TRBJ2-2	CASSYPSGRVRELFF	TGTGCCAGCAGTTACCCTAGCGGGAGGGTTAGGGAGCTGTTTTTT
TRBV25-1	NA	NA	TRBJ2-5	CASSDPRDTRETQYF	TGTGCCAGCAGTGACCCTCGGGACACCAGGGAGACCCAGTACTTC
TRBV6-1	NA	NA	TRBJ2-7	CASTMAGRKAEQYF	TGTGCCAGCACCATGGCAGGTCGTAAGGCCGAGCAGTACTTC
TRBV2	few	TRBD1	TRBJ2-2	CASSKDRVPTGELFF	TGTGCCAGCAGTAAAGACAGGGTACCCACCGGGGAGCTGTTTTTT
TRBV4-3	many	NA	TRBJ2-3	CASSQDSGSMSTQYF	TGCGCCAGCAGCCAAGATAGTGGCTCCATGAGTACGCAGTATTTT
TRBV20-1	NA	NA	TRBJ1-5	CSATGTLEPQHF	TGCAGTGCTACCGGGACCCTGGAGCCCCAGCATTTT
TRBV5-5	NA	NA	TRBJ2-5	CASSFGYLGRIEEETQYF	TGTGCCAGCAGCTTCGGCTATCTTGGACGGATCGAGGAGGAGACCCAGTACTTC
TRBV7-6	NA	NA	TRBJ2-5	CASSLAVSGAGETQYF	TGTGCCAGCAGCTTAGCAGTTTCGGGGGCAGGGGAGACCCAGTACTTC
TRBV15	few	NA	TRBJ1-1	CATQVGKVSSEAFF	TGTGCCACGCAAGTGGGGAAAGTTAGTAGTGAAGCTTTCTTT
TRBV20-1	NA	TRBD2	TRBJ2-1	CSARATSADEQFF	TGCAGTGCTAGGGCGACTAGCGCTGATGAGCAGTTCTTC
TRBV15	NA	NA	TRBJ2-7	CATSGGDKGITYEQYF	TGTGCCACCAGCGGGGGAGACAAGGGGATTACCTACGAGCAGTACTTC
TRBV5-1	few	TRBD1	TRBJ2-3	CASSFQGARTDTQYF	TGCGCCAGCAGCTTTCAGGGGGCCCGCACAGATACGCAGTATTTT
TRBV3-1	few	NA	TRBJ1-6	CASSQGGSGRSPLHF	TGTGCCAGCAGCCAGGGAGGATCAGGACGATCACCCCTCCACTTT
TRBV12-3/TRBV12-4	many	NA	TRBJ2-7	CASSWIPYEQYF	TGTGCCAGCAGTTGGATCCCCTACGAGCAGTACTTC
TRBV18	NA	TRBD2	TRBJ2-1	CASSPHAGTINNEQFF	TGTGCCAGCTCACCCCATGCCGGGACTATCAACAATGAGCAGTTCTTC
TRBV6-5	few	NA	TRBJ2-1	CAAGFNEQFF	TGTGCCGCGGGGTTCAATGAGCAGTTCTTC
TRBV12-3/TRBV12-4	many	TRBD2	TRBJ2-3	CASSPPSGRLTDTQYF	TGTGCCAGCAGTCCCCCTAGCGGGAGGTTAACAGATACGCAGTATTTT
TRBV5-1	NA	TRBD2	TRBJ2-5	CASSLARRPGGETQYF	TGCGCCAGCAGCTTGGCCCGGAGGCCGGGGGGTGAGACCCAGTACTTC
TRBV2	NA	NA	TRBJ2-2	CASSVGQVDTGELFF	TGTGCCAGCAGTGTGGGCCAGGTGGACACCGGGGAGCTGTTTTTT
TRBV12-3/TRBV12-4	NA	NA	TRBJ1-1	CASSLQGGLTEAFF	TGTGCCAGCAGTCTACAGGGCGGGCTGACTGAAGCTTTCTTT
TRBV12-3/TRBV12-4	NA	NA	TRBJ1-4	CASSLRHNPEKLFF	TGTGCCAGCAGTTTAAGACACAATCCTGAAAAACTGTTTTTT
TRBV11-2	NA	NA	TRBJ2-3	CASSFHGSTDTQYF	TGTGCCAGCAGCTTCCACGGGAGCACAGATACGCAGTATTTT
TRBV29-1	NA	TRBD2	TRBJ2-3	CSAQTSGNMADTQYF	TGCAGCGCCCAAACTAGCGGGAACATGGCAGATACGCAGTATTTT
TRBV20-1	NA	NA	TRBJ2-5	CSASRRQYQETQYF	TGCAGTGCTTCCCGTAGACAGTACCAAGAGACCCAGTACTTC
TRBV29-1	few	NA	TRBJ2-5	CSVVRQETQYF	TGCAGCGTTGTGCGGCAAGAGACCCAGTACTTC
TRBV4-3	few	NA	TRBJ2-7	CASSPRIKSQFNGGSYEQYF	TGCGCCAGCAGCCCTCGTATCAAGTCCCAATTCAATGGCGGCAGCTACGAGCAGTACTTC
TRBV20-1	few	TRBD1	TRBJ2-5	CSARDGTGRVTQYF	TGCAGTGCTAGAGACGGGACAGGGCGTGTGACCCAGTACTTC
TRBV7-8	NA	TRBD1	TRBJ1-5	CASSLEPGQGGQPQHF	TGTGCCAGCAGCTTAGAACCAGGACAGGGAGGTCAGCCCCAGCATTTT
TRBV12-3/TRBV12-4	many	NA	TRBJ1-1	CASSLQSNTEAFF	TGTGCCAGCAGTTTGCAGTCGAACACTGAAGCTTTCTTT